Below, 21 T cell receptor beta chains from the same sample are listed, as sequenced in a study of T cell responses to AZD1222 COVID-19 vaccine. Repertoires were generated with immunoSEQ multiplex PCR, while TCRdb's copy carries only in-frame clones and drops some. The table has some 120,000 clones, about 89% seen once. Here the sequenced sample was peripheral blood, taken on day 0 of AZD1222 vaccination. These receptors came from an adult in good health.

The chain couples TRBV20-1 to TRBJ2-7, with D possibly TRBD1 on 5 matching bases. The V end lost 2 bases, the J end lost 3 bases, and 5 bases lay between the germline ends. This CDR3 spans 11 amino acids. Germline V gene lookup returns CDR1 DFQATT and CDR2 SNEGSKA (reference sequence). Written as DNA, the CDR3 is TGCAGTGCTAGACAGGGCTACGAGCAGTACTTC. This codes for CSARQGYEQYF.

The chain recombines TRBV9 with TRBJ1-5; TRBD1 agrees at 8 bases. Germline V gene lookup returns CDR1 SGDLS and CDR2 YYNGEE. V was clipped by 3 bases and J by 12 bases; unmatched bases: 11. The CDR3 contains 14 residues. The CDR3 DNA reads TGTGCCAGCAGCGGATCTACAGGGGGAGAGATCCAGCATTTT. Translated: CASSGSTGGEIQHF.

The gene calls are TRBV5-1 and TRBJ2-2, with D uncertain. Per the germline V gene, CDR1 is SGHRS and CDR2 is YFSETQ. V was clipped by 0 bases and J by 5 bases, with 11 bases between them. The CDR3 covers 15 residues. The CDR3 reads CASSLAVGRTGELFF. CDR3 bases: TGCGCCAGCAGCTTGGCAGTAGGGCGGACCGGGGAGCTGTTTTTT.

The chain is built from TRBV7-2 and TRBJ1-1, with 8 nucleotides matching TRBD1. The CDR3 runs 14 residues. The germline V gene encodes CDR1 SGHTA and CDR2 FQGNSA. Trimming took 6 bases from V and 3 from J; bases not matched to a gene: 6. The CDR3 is CASRPGTGDTEAFF. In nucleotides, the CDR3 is TGTGCCAGCAGACCCGGGACAGGAGACACTGAAGCTTTCTTT.

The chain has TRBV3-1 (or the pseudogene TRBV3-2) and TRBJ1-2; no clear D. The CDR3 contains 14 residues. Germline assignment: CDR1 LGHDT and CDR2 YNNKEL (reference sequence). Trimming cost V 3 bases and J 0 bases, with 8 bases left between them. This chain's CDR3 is CASSQLGANYGYTF. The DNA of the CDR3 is TGTGCCAGCAGCCAGCTCGGGGCTAACTATGGCTACACCTTC.

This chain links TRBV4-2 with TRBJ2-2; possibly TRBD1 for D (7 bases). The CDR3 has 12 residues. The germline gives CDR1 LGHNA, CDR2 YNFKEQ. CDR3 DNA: TGTGGCACCCAGGGGGGCACCGGGGAGCTGTTTTTT. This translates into CGTQGGTGELFF.

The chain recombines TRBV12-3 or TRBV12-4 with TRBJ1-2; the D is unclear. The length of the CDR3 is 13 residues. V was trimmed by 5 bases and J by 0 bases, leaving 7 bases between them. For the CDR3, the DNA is TGTGCCAGCAGTCCCCAGGCTAACTATGGCTACACCTTC. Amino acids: CASSPQANYGYTF.

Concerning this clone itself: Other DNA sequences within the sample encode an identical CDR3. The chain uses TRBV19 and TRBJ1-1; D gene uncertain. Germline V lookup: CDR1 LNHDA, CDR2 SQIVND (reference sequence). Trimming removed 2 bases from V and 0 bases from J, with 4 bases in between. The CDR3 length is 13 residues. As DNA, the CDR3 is TGTGCCAGTAGTATAAGGGTGAACACTGAAGCTTTCTTT. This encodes CASSIRVNTEAFF.

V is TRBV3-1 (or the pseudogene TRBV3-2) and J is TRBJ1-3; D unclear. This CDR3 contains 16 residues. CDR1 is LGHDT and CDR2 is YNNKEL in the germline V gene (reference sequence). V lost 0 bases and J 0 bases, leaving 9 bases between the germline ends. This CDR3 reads CASSQEVGNSGNTIYF. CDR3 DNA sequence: TGTGCCAGCAGCCAAGAAGTGGGCAACTCTGGAAACACCATATATTTT.

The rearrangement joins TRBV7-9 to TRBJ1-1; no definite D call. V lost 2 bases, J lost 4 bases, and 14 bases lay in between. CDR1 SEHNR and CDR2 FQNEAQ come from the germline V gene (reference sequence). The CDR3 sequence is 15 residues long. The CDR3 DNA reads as TGTGCCAGCAGCTTACATTCGGGAATCATCACTGAAGCTTTCTTT. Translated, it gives CASSLHSGIITEAFF.

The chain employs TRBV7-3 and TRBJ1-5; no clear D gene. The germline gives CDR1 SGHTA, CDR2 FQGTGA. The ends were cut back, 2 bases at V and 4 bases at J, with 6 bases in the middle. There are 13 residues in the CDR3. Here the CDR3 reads CASSLGRNQPQHF. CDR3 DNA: TGTGCCAGCAGCTTAGGGCGGAATCAGCCCCAGCATTTT.

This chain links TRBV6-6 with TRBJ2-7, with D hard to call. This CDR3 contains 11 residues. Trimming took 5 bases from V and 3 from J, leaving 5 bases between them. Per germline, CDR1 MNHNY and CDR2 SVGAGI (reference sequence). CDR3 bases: TGTGCCAGCAGTACGGACTACGAGCAGTACTTC. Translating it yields CASSTDYEQYF.

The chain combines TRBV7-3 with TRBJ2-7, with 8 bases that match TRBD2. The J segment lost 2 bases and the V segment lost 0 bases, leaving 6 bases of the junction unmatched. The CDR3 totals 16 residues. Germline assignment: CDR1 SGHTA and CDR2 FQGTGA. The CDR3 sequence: CASSLTGAGDAYEQYF. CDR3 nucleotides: TGTGCCAGCAGCTTAACCGGAGCGGGAGACGCCTACGAGCAGTACTTC. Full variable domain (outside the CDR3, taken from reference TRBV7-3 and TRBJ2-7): GAGVSQTPSNKVTEKGKYVELRCDPISGHTALYWYRQSLGQGPEFLIYFQGTGAADDSGLPNDRFFAVRPEGSVSTLKIQRTERGDSAVYLCASSLTGAGDAYEQYFGPGTRLTVT.

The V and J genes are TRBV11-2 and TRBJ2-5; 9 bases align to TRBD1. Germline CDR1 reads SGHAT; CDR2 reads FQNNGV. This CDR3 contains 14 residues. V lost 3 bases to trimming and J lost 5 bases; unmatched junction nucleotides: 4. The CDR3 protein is CASSLGQGEETQYF. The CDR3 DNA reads TGTGCCAGCAGCTTGGGACAGGGTGAGGAGACCCAGTACTTC.

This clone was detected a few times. The CDR3 bases are TGTGCCAGCAGAGGACTCGTGGGGGTGAACTATGGCTACACCTTC. Translation: CASRGLVGVNYGYTF. The chain couples TRBV27 to TRBJ1-2; possibly TRBD1 for D (5 bases). The CDR3 loop spans 15 amino acids. The V and J ends lost 6 bases and 2 bases respectively, with 16 bases between them. Per the germline V gene, CDR1 is MNHEY and CDR2 is SMNVEV (reference sequence).

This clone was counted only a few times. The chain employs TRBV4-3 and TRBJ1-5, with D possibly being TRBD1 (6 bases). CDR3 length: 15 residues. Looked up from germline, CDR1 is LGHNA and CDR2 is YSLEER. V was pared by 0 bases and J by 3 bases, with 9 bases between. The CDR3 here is CASSQDQGYNQPQHF. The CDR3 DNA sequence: TGCGCCAGCAGCCAAGATCAGGGGTACAATCAGCCCCAGCATTTT.

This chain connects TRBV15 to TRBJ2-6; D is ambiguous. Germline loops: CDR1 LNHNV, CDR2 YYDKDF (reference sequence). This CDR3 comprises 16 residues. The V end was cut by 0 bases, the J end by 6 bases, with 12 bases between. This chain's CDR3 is CATSRDKGSAANVLTF. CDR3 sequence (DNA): TGTGCCACCAGCAGAGATAAAGGAAGTGCGGCCAACGTCCTGACTTTC.

The CDR3 DNA follows: TGTGCCTGGAGTGAGCCCGGGACTCGGCGATCCTACGAGCAGTACTTC. Encoded protein: CAWSEPGTRRSYEQYF. This sequence joins TRBV30 and TRBJ2-7; TRBD2 might be the D (6 bases). V lost 1 base and J 1 base, leaving 17 bases between the germline ends. In germline, CDR1 is GTSNPN, CDR2 SVGIG (reference sequence). The CDR3 has 16 amino acids.

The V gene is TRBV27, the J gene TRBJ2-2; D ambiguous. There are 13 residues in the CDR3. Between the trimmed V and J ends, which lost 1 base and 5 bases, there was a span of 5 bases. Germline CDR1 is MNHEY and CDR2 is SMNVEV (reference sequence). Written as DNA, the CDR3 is TGTGCCAGCAGTTTATGGAAAACCGGGGAGCTGTTTTTT. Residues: CASSLWKTGELFF.

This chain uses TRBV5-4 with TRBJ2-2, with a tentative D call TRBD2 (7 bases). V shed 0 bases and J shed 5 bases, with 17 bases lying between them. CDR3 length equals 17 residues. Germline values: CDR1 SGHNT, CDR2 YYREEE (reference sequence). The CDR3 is CASSLESAGRGTGELFF. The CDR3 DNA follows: TGTGCCAGCAGCTTGGAATCGGCAGGGAGGGGGACCGGGGAGCTGTTTTTT.

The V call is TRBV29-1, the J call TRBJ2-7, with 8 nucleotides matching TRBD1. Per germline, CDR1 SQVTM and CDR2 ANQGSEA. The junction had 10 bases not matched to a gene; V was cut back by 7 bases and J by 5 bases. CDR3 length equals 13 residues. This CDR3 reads CSARDRLIHEQYF. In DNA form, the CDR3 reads TGCAGCGCGCGGGACAGGTTAATCCACGAGCAGTACTTC.